Described below is a single T cell receptor (beta chain) sequence and its context. CDR1 and CDR2 from the germline V gene are MNHEY and SVGAGI. V was trimmed by 2 bases and J by 0 bases, leaving 10 bases between them. The CDR3 has 15 amino acids. This specimen belongs to a study of T cells after somatic rescue of genetic block. Generated by immunoSEQ multiplex PCR, the TCRdb table keeps only in-frame clones and is missing some. Here the sample spans 68,000 or so clones, roughly 92% being singletons. What was sequenced was peripheral blood mononuclear cells (PBMCs). The TCR originated in a man in his forties. This chain connects TRBV6-5 to TRBJ2-5; D is undetermined. CDR3: CASSYTPGYQETQYF. CDR3 nucleotide sequence: TGTGCCAGCAGTTACACCCCCGGGTACCAAGAGACCCAGTACTTC.